The rows below give T cell receptor beta chains drawn from one sample of a study of shared clonotypes between healthy human individuals. TCRdb's table, derived via immunoSEQ multiplex PCR, lists solely in-frame clones and lacks some. The repertoire holds hundreds of thousands of clones, with about three quarters as singletons. The sequenced sample was memory CD4+ T cells sorted from blood. These receptors came from a woman under 40 in good health. The CDR3 runs from the conserved cysteine through the conserved F or W. A D gene is named only where the DNA matches it firmly. Expanded clones are given a class, and other clones once, few, many or no size at all.

clone_size,d_call,j_call,v_call,cdr3_aa,cdr3_nt
-,-,TRBJ2-2,TRBV21-1,CASSKKIKTGVFSTGELFF,TGTGCCAGCAGCAAAAAAATCAAAACAGGGGTCTTTTCCACCGGGGAGCTGTTTTTT
-,-,TRBJ1-5,TRBV19,CASSGGQPQHF,TGTGCCAGTAGTGGAGGGCAGCCCCAGCATTTT
many,-,TRBJ2-3,TRBV28,CASSYEGRTQYF,TGTGCCAGCAGTTACGAGGGGAGGACGCAGTATTTT
-,-,TRBJ2-1,TRBV6-5,CASSFSFASSYNEQFF,TGTGCCAGCAGTTTCTCTTTCGCTAGCTCCTACAATGAGCAGTTCTTC
-,TRBD1,TRBJ1-1,TRBV7-9,CATGTGRAFF,TGTGCCACGGGGACAGGGAGAGCTTTCTTT
-,TRBD2,TRBJ2-7,TRBV6-1,CASVGGRERHEQYF,TGTGCCTCAGTGGGAGGGCGGGAGAGGCACGAGCAGTACTTC
-,-,TRBJ1-2,TRBV5-1,CASSLGIANYGYTF,TGCGCCAGCAGCTTGGGGATAGCTAACTATGGCTACACCTTC
-,-,TRBJ2-4,TRBV28,CASSDRPNIQYF,TGTGCCAGCAGCGACAGACCAAACATTCAGTACTTC
-,TRBD2,TRBJ2-1,TRBV5-1,CASRLAGGYNEQFF,TGCGCCAGCCGGTTAGCGGGAGGGTACAATGAGCAGTTCTTC
few,-,TRBJ1-3,TRBV4-1,CASSQEVGVTIYF,TGCGCCAGCAGCCAAGAAGTCGGAGTCACCATATATTTT
-,TRBD2,TRBJ2-3,TRBV6-5,CATREATDTQYF,TGTGCCACCCGGGAGGCCACAGATACGCAGTATTTT
-,-,TRBJ1-4,TRBV5-6,CASSSDDTEKLFF,TGTGCCAGCAGCTCGGACGATACGGAAAAACTGTTTTTT
-,TRBD2,TRBJ2-1,TRBV20-1,CSATPGGEQFF,TGCAGTGCTACCCCGGGGGGGGAGCAGTTCTTC
-,-,TRBJ1-3,TRBV6-5,CASRGEQGRNTIYF,TGTGCCAGCAGGGGGGAACAGGGAAGAAACACCATATATTTT
-,-,TRBJ1-1,TRBV6-6,CASRRGHVNTEAFF,TGTGCCAGCAGACGAGGACACGTGAACACTGAAGCTTTCTTT
once,-,TRBJ2-7,TRBV18,CASSAIGPESEQYF,TGTGCCAGCTCAGCCATAGGACCGGAGTCGGAGCAGTACTTC
-,-,TRBJ1-2,TRBV4-1,CASSQDQGRSYYGYTF,TGCGCCAGCAGCCAAGATCAAGGCAGGAGTTACTATGGCTACACCTTC
-,-,TRBJ2-1,TRBV5-1,CASSLKQGYEQFF,TGCGCCAGCAGCTTGAAACAGGGCTATGAGCAGTTCTTC
many,-,TRBJ2-7,TRBV7-2,CASSLSGVEQYF,TGTGCCAGCAGCTTGTCAGGGGTTGAGCAGTACTTC
-,-,TRBJ2-5,TRBV28,CASIDLAGQETQYF,TGTGCCAGCATCGACCTGGCCGGCCAAGAGACCCAGTACTTC
-,TRBD1,TRBJ2-7,TRBV11-3,CASSLSGGNDEQYF,TGTGCCAGCAGCTTATCAGGGGGCAACGACGAGCAGTACTTC
-,-,TRBJ2-1,TRBV2,CASFPTYPGSYNEQFF,TGTGCCAGCTTCCCAACTTACCCCGGCTCCTACAATGAGCAGTTCTTC
few,-,TRBJ2-5,TRBV14,CASSRGFGETQYF,TGTGCCAGCAGCCGAGGGTTCGGAGAGACCCAGTACTTC
-,TRBD1,TRBJ1-5,TRBV5-6,CASSSGTGHPQHF,TGTGCCAGCAGCTCCGGGACAGGGCACCCCCAGCATTTT
-,TRBD1,TRBJ1-5,TRBV18,CASSPGQGAGSNQPQHF,TGTGCCAGCTCACCGGGACAGGGGGCGGGAAGCAATCAGCCCCAGCATTTT
-,-,TRBJ1-1,TRBV10-3,CAIARGGNTEAFF,TGTGCCATCGCCCGGGGGGGGAACACTGAAGCTTTCTTT
-,-,TRBJ2-7,TRBV28,CASSFREGNYEQYF,TGTGCCAGCAGTTTCCGCGAAGGAAACTACGAGCAGTACTTC
-,TRBD2,TRBJ2-3,TRBV29-1,CSVGGTSTYTQYF,TGCAGCGTTGGCGGGACTAGCACCTATACGCAGTATTTT
-,-,TRBJ1-2,TRBV28,CASSSYGYTF,TGTGCCAGCAGTTCCTATGGCTACACCTTC
-,-,TRBJ2-1,TRBV6-6,CASSPVGITGEQFF,TGTGCCAGCAGCCCAGTTGGTATCACAGGTGAGCAGTTCTTC
-,-,TRBJ1-2,TRBV9,CASSVGSGVYGYTF,TGTGCCAGCAGCGTAGGATCAGGGGTCTATGGCTACACCTTC
few,-,TRBJ1-1,TRBV2,CASSPKNEAFF,TGTGCCAGCAGTCCGAAAAATGAAGCTTTCTTT
few,TRBD2,TRBJ2-5,TRBV25-1,CASSESRGLAGGRETQYF,TGTGCCAGCAGTGAATCCCGGGGCCTAGCGGGAGGACGAGAGACCCAGTACTTC
-,-,TRBJ2-1,TRBV5-1,CASSLDIGTNEQFF,TGCGCCAGCAGCTTGGACATTGGGACGAATGAGCAGTTCTTC
-,TRBD1,TRBJ2-2,TRBV5-1,CASRPGQGAGGELFF,TGCGCCAGTCGTCCGGGACAGGGGGCTGGTGGGGAGCTGTTTTTT
-,TRBD1,TRBJ1-5,TRBV29-1,CSVGVRGNQPQHF,TGCAGCGTTGGAGTCAGGGGGAATCAGCCCCAGCATTTT
-,TRBD2,TRBJ2-5,TRBV25-1,CASSGTSGVRETQYF,TGTGCCAGCAGCGGGACTAGCGGGGTCCGGGAGACCCAGTACTTC
-,-,TRBJ2-3,TRBV20-1,CSALGNHAQYF,TGCAGTGCTCTTGGAAACCATGCGCAGTATTTT
-,-,TRBJ2-5,TRBV19,CASSIAADYQETQYF,TGTGCCAGTAGTATAGCTGCCGACTACCAAGAGACCCAGTACTTC
-,-,TRBJ2-1,TRBV5-4,CASSSAKYSYNEQFF,TGTGCCAGCAGCTCGGCCAAATACTCCTACAATGAGCAGTTCTTC
few,-,TRBJ1-2,TRBV6-4,CASTPDSGLPNYGYTF,TGTGCCAGCACCCCGGACAGTGGGCTTCCTAACTATGGCTACACCTTC
-,-,TRBJ1-2,TRBV5-1,CASSLGDAGYGYTF,TGCGCCAGCAGCTTAGGAGACGCAGGCTATGGCTACACCTTC
-,TRBD1,TRBJ2-7,TRBV5-1,CASSRTGLGHEQYF,TGCGCCAGCAGCCGGACAGGCTTAGGGCACGAGCAGTACTTC
-,TRBD1,TRBJ2-7,TRBV27,CASSLQPGQGYEQYF,TGTGCCAGCAGTTTACAACCTGGACAGGGATACGAGCAGTACTTC